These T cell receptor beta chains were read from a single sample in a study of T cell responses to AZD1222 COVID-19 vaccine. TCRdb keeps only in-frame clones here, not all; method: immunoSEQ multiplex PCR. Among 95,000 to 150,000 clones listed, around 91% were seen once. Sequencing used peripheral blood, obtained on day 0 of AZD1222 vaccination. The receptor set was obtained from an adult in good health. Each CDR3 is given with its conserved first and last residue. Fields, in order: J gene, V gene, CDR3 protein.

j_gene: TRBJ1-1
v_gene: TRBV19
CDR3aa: CASSAVVNTEAFF

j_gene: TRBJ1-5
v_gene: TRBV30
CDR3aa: CAWSVSLGWDQPQHF

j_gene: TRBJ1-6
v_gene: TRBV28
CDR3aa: CASSLSPRNSPLHF

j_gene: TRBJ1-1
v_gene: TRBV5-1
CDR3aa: CASSFSDGRDTEAFF

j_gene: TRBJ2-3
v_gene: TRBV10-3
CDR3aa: CAISVGLLVSTDTQYF

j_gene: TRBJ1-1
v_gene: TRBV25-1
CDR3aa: CASSDQPGRMNTEAFF

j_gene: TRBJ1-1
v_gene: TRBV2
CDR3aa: CASSSDMNTEAFF

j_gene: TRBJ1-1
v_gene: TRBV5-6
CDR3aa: CASSSGSRAFF

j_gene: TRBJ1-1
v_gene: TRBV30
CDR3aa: CAWSLGPMWAFF

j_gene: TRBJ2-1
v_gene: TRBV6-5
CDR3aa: CASSPSGRALGEQFF

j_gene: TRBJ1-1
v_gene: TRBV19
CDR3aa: CASSILPMNTEAFF

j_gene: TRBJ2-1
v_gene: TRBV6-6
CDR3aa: CASSYLYNEQFF

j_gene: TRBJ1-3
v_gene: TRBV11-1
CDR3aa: CASSLQVHSGNTIYF

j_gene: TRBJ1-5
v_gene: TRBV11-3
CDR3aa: CASSGTGDQPQHF

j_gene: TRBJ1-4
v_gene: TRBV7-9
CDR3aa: CASSPPGAGATNEKLFF

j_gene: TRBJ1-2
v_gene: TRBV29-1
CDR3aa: CSAVRGNYGYTF

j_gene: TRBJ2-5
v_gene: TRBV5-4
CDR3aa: CASSLRQPAETQYF

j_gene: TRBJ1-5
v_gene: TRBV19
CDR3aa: CASSIGWDQPQHF

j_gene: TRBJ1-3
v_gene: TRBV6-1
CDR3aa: CASSEAGGSGNTIYF

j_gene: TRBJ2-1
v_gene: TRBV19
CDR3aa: CASKLGGLSYNEQFF

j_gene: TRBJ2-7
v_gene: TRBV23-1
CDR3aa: CASSPPYGQF

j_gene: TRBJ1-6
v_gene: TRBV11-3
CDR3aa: CASSLEWGAVSPLHF